What follows are 6 T cell receptor beta chains derived from one specimen sequenced in a study of response to subunit inactivated influenza vaccine (dated by TCRdb to the late 2010s). The method was RT-PCR. For sequencing, an Illumina HiSeq 2500 was employed. The public reads were run again by TCRdb, first through fastp at Q25 and then through MiXCR, and only productive beta chains were kept. Identical CDR3 protein sequences are pooled into one entry, listed with their most common genes and DNA. This sample comprises hundreds of thousands of distinct CDR3 sequences, around 8% of them detected only once. The ten largest clones take up 10% to 15% of the sample. Sample: PBMCs from blood, taken around 25 months after vaccination. The receptors stem from a man between 45 and 75 years old who received an inactivated influenza vaccine. Donor details come from another sample of the same person, matched by shared clones.

This clonotype showed up just a few times. The chain recombines TRBV4-3 with TRBJ2-2, with 12 bases fitting TRBD2. Germline-derived CDR1 and CDR2 are LGHNA and YSLEER. There are 17 residues in the CDR3. With 0 bases clipped from V and 4 bases from J, the junction kept 3 bases outside the gene matches. CDR3 in amino acids: CASSQDWTSGATGELFF. The CDR3 DNA sequence: TGCGCCAGCAGCCAAGATTGGACTAGCGGGGCCACCGGGGAGCTGTTTTTT.

This clonotype was counted many times. The CDR3 DNA reads as TGCAGTGCTACGCCTCGCCCCGGCGACAAAAACATTCAGTACTTC. Its protein product is CSATPRPGDKNIQYF. This sequence joins TRBV20-1 and TRBJ2-4; no clear D gene. V lost 4 bases and J lost 3, with 16 bases in between. The CDR3 runs 15 residues. The V gene's germline CDR1 is DFQATT and CDR2 SNEGSKA (reference sequence).

This clonotype was counted only a few times. This chain links TRBV20-1 with TRBJ2-1; maybe TRBD1 (6 bases). Trimming stripped 4 bases from V and 8 bases from J, with 18 bases between. This CDR3 has 14 residues. Germline assignment: CDR1 DFQATT and CDR2 SNEGSKA (reference sequence). The CDR3 here is CSAISRGRRYEQFF. DNA for the CDR3: TGCAGTGCTATAAGCAGGGGCCGTAGGTATGAGCAGTTCTTC.

V and J are TRBV20-1 and TRBJ2-7; 7 positions match TRBD1. CDR3 length equals 14 residues. Germline CDR1 reads DFQATT; CDR2 reads SNEGSKA (reference sequence). Losses at the gene ends were 6 bases for V and 6 bases for J; bases not matched to a gene: 14. The CDR3: CSAPQPGQLIEQYF. DNA of the CDR3: TGCAGTGCCCCTCAACCGGGACAGCTGATCGAGCAGTACTTC.

Remarks on this clonotype: A much larger clonotype is one base distant, so this may be a read error. CDR3 nucleotides: TGCAGTGCTAGGGGACAGTTCTCCTACGAGCAGTTCTTC. Protein sequence: CSARGQFSYEQFF. This sequence joins TRBV20-1 and TRBJ2-7, with 7 nucleotides matching TRBD1. The J call may be incorrect, as the DNA end agrees better with TRBJ2-1. The CDR3 is made up of 13 amino acids. Germline loops: CDR1 DFQATT, CDR2 SNEGSKA (reference sequence).

In this sample, this clonotype turned up many times. The V call is TRBV20-1, the J call TRBJ2-3, with unresolved D. The CDR3 totals 16 residues. CDR1 is DFQATT, CDR2 SNEGSKA, per germline (reference sequence). V lost 3 bases to trimming and J lost 0 bases, with 16 bases between them. The CDR3 DNA is TGCAGTGCTAGCCCCGTTTTGAGGTCTAGCACAGATACGCAGTATTTT. Translation: CSASPVLRSSTDTQYF.